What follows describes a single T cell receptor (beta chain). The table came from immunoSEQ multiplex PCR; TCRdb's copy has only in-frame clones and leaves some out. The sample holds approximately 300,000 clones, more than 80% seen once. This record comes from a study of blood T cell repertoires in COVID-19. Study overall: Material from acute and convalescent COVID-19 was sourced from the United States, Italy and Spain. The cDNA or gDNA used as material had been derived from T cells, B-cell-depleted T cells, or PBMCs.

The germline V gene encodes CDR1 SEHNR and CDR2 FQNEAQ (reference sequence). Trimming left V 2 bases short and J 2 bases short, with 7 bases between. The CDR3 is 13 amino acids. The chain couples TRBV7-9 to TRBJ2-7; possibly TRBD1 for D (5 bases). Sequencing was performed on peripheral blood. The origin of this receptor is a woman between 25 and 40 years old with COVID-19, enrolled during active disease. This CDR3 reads CASSLMTAYEQYF. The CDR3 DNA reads TGTGCCAGCAGCTTAATGACAGCCTACGAGCAGTACTTC.